This section outlines one T cell receptor beta chain sequence together with its context. This sample stems from a study of shared T cell receptors in the human thymus. This table comes from immunoSEQ multiplex PCR, and its TCRdb copy is limited to in-frame clones, with some not included. This table holds roughly 700,000 clones, roughly 90% found once. The germline V and J ends were trimmed by 1 base and 8 bases, with 10 bases remaining between them. CDR3 size: 13 residues. The same data also went into a second study, on human thymus T cells.

This TCR was sampled from a boy in the first two years of life with a congenital heart defect. The chain uses TRBV5-7 and TRBJ2-1, with unresolved D. TRBV5-7 is classed as an ORF, of uncertain function. Sequencing input: thymocytes. In DNA form, the CDR3 reads TGTGCCAGCAGCTTGACGTGGGCCCATGAGCAGTTCTTC. This sequence encodes CASSLTWAHEQFF.